Sequencing of this T cell receptor beta chain was carried out in a study of OX40 agonist ivuxolimab in advanced cancers. At the level of the study: It was permissible to have had prior anti-PD-1, anti-PD-L1 or anti-CTLA-4 therapy, and about 40% had some. Study results and limitations: At 0.1 to 3.0 mg/kg and by week 6, clonal expansion occurred in CD4+ and CD8+ blood T cells.

On this clone: Its antigen is not known.

The CDR3 loop spans 15 amino acids. Method: immunoSEQ multiplex PCR; TCRdb's copy keeps in-frame clones and lacks some. The profile covers around 51,000 clones, with 85% to 90% appearing a single time and 10% taken by the ten largest. With autoimmune disease history or systemic immunosuppression, patients were excluded. This rearrangement joins TRBV21-1 to TRBJ1-4. TRBV21-1 is a pseudogene locus. Sequencing used CD4+ or CD8+ T cells sorted from blood, obtained in a trial of the OX40 agonist ivuxolimab. The source of this sequence is an adult with an advanced solid tumor such as melanoma, head and neck, liver or kidney cancer. CDR3 in DNA: TGTGCCAGCAGCCCAGCTGCTCTCGGGGGTGAAAAACTGTTTTTT. It is translated as CASSPAALGGEKLFF.